The source of this T cell receptor (beta chain) is a study of neoadjuvant nivolumab and ipilimumab in lung cancer. On the study more broadly: Patients got nivolumab 3 mg/kg on days 1, 15 and 29; combination added ipilimumab 1 mg/kg day 1.

A few counts support this clone. Its specificity is not known. Libraries were prepared by immunoSEQ multiplex PCR; TCRdb keeps only in-frame clonotypes and omits some of them. The sample has about 4,700 clones; around 80% are singletons. The CDR3 sequence is 15 residues long. V shed 4 bases, J shed 0 bases, and the junction held 1 base outside the gene matches. Germline values: CDR1 SGHRS, CDR2 YFSETQ. Broader study findings: Higher pretherapy blood TCR richness went with higher resected-tumor richness.

The receptor comes from an adult with non-small cell lung cancer. Some clones in this sample may be carry-over from other donors' samples. The sequencing used normal lung tissue adjacent to the tumor, collected after neoadjuvant nivolumab, alone or with ipilimumab, at or shortly before surgery. The J gene is TRBJ2-7, the V gene TRBV5-1; TRBD2 matches at 13 bases. The CDR3 sequence: CASSTSGGDSYEQYF. The CDR3 coding sequence is TGCGCCAGCAGCACTAGCGGGGGGGACTCCTACGAGCAGTACTTC.